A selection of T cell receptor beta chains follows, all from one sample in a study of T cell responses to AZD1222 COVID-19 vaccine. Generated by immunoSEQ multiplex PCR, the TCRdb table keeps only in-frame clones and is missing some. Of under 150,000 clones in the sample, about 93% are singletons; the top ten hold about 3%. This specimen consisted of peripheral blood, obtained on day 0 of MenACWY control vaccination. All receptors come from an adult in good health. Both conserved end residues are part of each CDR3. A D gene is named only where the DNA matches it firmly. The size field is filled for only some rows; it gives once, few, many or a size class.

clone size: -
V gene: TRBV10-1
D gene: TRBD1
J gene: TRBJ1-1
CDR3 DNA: TGCGCCAGCAGTGCGACAGGGTGGAACACTGAAGCTTTCTTT
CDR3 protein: CASSATGWNTEAFF

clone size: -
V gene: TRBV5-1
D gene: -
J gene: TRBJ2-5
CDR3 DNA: TGCGCCAGCAGCTTCAGGGGGGCACAGCAAGAGACCCAGTACTTC
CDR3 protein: CASSFRGAQQETQYF

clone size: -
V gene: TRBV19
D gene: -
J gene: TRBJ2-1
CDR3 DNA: TGTGCCAGTAGTATAGAAAAGGGCTACTCCTACAATGAGCAGTTCTTC
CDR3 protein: CASSIEKGYSYNEQFF

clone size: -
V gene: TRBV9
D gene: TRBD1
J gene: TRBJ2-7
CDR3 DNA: TGTGCCAGCCCCCGACAGGGCCTCTACGAGCAGTACTTC
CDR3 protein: CASPRQGLYEQYF

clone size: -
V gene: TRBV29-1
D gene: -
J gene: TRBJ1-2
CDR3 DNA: TGCAGCGTTGAAGGGTACTATGGCTACACCTTC
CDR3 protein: CSVEGYYGYTF

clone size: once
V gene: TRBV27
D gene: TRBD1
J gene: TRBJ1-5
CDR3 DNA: TGTGCCAGCAGGCGGACAGGGAGATATCAGCCCCAGCATTTT
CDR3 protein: CASRRTGRYQPQHF

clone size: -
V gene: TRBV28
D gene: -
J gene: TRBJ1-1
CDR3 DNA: TGTGCCAGCAGTTTGAGAACTGAAGCTTTCTTT
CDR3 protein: CASSLRTEAFF

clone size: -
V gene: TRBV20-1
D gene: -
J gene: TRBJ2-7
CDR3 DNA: TGCAGTGCCGAAGCGGGCGAGCAGTACTTC
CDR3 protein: CSAEAGEQYF

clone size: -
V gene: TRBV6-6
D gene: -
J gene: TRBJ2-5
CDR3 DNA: TGTGCCTCCGGGCAAGAGACCCAGTACTTC
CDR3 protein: CASGQETQYF

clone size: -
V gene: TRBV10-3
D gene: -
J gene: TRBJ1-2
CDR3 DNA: TGTGCCATCAGCCCCGGGGTCAGGGATGGCTACACCTTC
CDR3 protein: CAISPGVRDGYTF

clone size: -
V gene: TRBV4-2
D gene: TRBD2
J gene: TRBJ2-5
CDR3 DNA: TGTGCCAGCAGCCTCGGGACTAGCGCGGAGACCCAGTACTTC
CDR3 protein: CASSLGTSAETQYF

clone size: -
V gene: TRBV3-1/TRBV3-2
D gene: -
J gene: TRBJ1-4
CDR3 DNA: TGTGCCAGCAGCCAAGATGGGCTGAGAGGGGGAAAACTGTTTTTT
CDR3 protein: CASSQDGLRGGKLFF

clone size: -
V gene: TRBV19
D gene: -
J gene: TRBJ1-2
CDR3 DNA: TGTGCCAGTAGTACCCCCTCCGGGCTTTCCTATGGCTACACCTTC
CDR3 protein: CASSTPSGLSYGYTF

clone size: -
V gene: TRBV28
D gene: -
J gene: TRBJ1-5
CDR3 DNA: TGTGCCAGCAGTTTAAAAGGGGGGACTCAGCCCCAGCATTTT
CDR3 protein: CASSLKGGTQPQHF

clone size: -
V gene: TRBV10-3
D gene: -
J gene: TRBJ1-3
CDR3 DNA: TGTGCCAGTGCAGGAGCATCGCGAACCATATATTTT
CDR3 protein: CASAGASRTIYF

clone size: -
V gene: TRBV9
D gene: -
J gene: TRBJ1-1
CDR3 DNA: TGTGCCAGCAGCGTAGGACAGATGAACACTGAAGCTTTCTTT
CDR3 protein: CASSVGQMNTEAFF

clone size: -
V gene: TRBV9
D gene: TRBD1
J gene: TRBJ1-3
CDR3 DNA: TGTGCCAGCAGCTTGGGACAGGGCTCTGGAAACACCATATATTTT
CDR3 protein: CASSLGQGSGNTIYF

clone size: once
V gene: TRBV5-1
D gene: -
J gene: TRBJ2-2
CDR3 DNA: TGCGCCAGCAGCTTACGGGACAGCGGGTCCGGGGAGCTGTTTTTT
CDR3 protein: CASSLRDSGSGELFF

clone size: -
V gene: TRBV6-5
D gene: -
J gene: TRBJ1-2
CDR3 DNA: TGTGCCAGCAGTCGGGAGAGTAACTATGGCTACACCTTC
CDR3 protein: CASSRESNYGYTF

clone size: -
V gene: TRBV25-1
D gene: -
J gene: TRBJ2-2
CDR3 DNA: TGTGCCAGCGGGGGCAGGGCCGCGACCCCCGGGGAGCTGTTTTTT
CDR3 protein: CASGGRAATPGELFF

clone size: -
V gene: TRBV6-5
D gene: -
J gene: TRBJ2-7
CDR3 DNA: TGTGCCAGCAGAGACGGGACAGAGCAGTACTTC
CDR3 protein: CASRDGTEQYF

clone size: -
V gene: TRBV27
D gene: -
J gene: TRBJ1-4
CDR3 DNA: TGTGCCAGCAGTTTGGTATACGTTGCAACTAATGAAAAACTGTTTTTT
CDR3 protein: CASSLVYVATNEKLFF

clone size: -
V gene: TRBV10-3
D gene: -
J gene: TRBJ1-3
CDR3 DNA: TGTGCCATCAGTGGGGGTCGCGGCGGGTCTGGAAACACCATATATTTT
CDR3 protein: CAISGGRGGSGNTIYF

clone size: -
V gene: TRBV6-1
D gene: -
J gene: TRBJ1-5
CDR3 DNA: TGTGCCAGCAGTGAGGGGGCGGGCAATCAGCCCCAGCATTTT
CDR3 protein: CASSEGAGNQPQHF

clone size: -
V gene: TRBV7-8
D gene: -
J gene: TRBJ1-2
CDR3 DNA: TGTGCCAGCAGCTTAGCGGCCGTTAATGGCTACACCTTC
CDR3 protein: CASSLAAVNGYTF

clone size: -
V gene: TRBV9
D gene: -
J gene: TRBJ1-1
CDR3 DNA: TGTGCCAGCAGCGTAGCTACGACACTTGCGAACACTGAAGCTTTCTTT
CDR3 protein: CASSVATTLANTEAFF

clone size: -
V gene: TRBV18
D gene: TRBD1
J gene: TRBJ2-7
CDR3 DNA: TGTGCCAGCTCAACCGAGGGGACAGGGGCCTCCGAGCAGTACTTC
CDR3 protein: CASSTEGTGASEQYF

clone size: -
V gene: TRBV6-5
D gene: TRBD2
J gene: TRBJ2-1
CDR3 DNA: TGTGCCAGCAGTTCCTTACTAGCGGACTCCTACAATGAGCAGTTCTTC
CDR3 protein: CASSSLLADSYNEQFF

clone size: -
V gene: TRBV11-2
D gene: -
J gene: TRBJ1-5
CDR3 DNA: TGTGCCAGCAGCCGGGACGTTTATAGCAATCAGCCCCAGCATTTT
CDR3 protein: CASSRDVYSNQPQHF

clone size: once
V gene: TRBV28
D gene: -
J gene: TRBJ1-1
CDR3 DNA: TGTGCCAGCAGTCCCCGGAAAGGGCACATCACTGAAGCTTTCTTT
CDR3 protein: CASSPRKGHITEAFF

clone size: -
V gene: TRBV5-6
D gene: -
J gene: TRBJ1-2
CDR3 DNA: TGTGCCAGCAGCTTGGTCCCAGGGCGCTACACCTTC
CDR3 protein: CASSLVPGRYTF

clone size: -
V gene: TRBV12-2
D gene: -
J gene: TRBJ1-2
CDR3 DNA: TGTGCAAGTCGCTTCCTCGAGACAGCCACTAACTATGGCTACACCTTC
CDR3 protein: CASRFLETATNYGYTF

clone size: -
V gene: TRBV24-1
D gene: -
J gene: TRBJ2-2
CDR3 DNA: TGTGCCACCAGTGATCTTGACACCGGGGAGCTGTTTTTT
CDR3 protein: CATSDLDTGELFF